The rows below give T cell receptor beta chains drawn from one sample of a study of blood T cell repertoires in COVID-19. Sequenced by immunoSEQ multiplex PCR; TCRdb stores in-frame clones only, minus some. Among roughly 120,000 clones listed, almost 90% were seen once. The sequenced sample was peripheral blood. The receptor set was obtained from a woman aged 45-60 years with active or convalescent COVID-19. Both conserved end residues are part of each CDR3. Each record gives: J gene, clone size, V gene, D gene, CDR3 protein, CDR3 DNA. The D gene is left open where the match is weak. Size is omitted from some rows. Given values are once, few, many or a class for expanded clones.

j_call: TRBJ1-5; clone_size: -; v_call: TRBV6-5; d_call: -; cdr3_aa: CASSGSGLSNQPQHF; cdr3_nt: TGTGCCAGCAGCGGTTCAGGGTTGAGCAATCAGCCCCAGCATTTT
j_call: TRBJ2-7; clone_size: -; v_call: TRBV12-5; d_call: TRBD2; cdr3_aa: CASSLAGASEQYF; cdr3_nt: TGTGCTTCCTCCCTAGCGGGTGCCTCCGAGCAGTACTTC
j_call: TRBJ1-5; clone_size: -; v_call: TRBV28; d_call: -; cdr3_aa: CATRDPSVQPQHF; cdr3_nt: TGTGCCACCAGGGATCCTAGTGTTCAGCCCCAGCATTTT
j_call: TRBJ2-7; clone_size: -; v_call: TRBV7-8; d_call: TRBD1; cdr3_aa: CASSFRGLIYEQYF; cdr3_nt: TGTGCCAGCAGCTTCAGGGGGCTAATCTACGAGCAGTACTTC
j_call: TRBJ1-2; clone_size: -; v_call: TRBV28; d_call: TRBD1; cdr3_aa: CASSNRDSYGYTF; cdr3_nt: TGTGCCAGCAGTAACCGGGACAGCTATGGCTACACCTTC
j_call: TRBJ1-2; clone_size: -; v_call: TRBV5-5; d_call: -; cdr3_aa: CASSLGQPKAHGYTF; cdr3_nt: TGTGCCAGCAGCTTGGGACAGCCTAAAGCCCATGGCTACACCTTC
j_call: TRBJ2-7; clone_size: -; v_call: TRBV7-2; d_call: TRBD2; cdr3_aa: CASSWRTSGRRSYEQYF; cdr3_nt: TGTGCCAGCAGCTGGCGGACTAGCGGGAGGAGGTCCTACGAGCAGTACTTC
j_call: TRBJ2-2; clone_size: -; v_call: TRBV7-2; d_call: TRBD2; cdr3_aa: CASSSGLAAPGELFF; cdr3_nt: TGTGCCAGCAGCTCCGGACTAGCGGCCCCCGGGGAGCTGTTTTTT
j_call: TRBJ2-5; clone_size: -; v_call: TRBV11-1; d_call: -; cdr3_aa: CASSLNAAGQETQYF; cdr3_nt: TGTGCCAGCAGCTTAAATGCGGCAGGGCAAGAGACCCAGTACTTC
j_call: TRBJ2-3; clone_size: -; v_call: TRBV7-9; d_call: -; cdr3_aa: CASSSLGTDTQYF; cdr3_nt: TGTGCCAGCAGCTCCCTCGGGACAGATACGCAGTATTTT
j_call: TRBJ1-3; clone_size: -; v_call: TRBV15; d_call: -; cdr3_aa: CATSRGRTTTGNTIYF; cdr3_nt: TGTGCCACCAGCAGAGGTCGGACAACGACTGGAAACACCATATATTTT
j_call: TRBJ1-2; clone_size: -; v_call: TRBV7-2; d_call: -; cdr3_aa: CASSLARLPFGYTF; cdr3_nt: TGTGCCAGCAGCTTAGCACGACTACCCTTTGGCTACACCTTC
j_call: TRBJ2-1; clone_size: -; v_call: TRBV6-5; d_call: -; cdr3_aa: CASSYTYEQFF; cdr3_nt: TGTGCCAGCAGTTACACTTATGAGCAGTTCTTC
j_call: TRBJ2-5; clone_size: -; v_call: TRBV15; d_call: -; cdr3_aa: CATRIEETQYF; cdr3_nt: TGTGCCACCAGGATAGAAGAGACCCAGTACTTC
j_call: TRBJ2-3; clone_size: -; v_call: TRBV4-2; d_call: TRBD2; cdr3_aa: CASSQGLAGGTQYF; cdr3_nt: TGTGCCAGCAGCCAGGGACTAGCGGGAGGGACGCAGTATTTT
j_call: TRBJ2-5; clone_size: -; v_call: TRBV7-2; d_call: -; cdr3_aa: CASSLGTGYVEETQYF; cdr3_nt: TGTGCCAGCAGCTTGGGAACAGGGTACGTTGAAGAGACCCAGTACTTC
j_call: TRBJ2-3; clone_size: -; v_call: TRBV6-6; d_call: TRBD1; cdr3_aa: CASSGRGSGTDTQYF; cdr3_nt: TGTGCCAGCAGTGGCAGGGGGAGTGGGACAGATACGCAGTATTTT
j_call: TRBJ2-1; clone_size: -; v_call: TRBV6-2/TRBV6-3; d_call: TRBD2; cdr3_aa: CASSSPGLVGDEQFF; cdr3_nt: TGTGCCAGCAGTTCACCGGGACTAGTTGGGGATGAGCAGTTCTTC
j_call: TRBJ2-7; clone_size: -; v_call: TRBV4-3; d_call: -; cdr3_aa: CASSQRLDYEQYF; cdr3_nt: TGCGCCAGCAGCCAGAGACTAGACTACGAGCAGTACTTC
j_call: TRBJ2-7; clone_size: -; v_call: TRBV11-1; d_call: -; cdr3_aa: CASSLARQEPYEQYF; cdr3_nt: TGTGCCAGCAGCTTAGCGCGACAGGAGCCCTACGAGCAGTACTTC
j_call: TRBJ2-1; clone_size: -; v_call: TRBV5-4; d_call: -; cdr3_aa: CASSLIMNEQFF; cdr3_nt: TGTGCCAGCAGCTTGATAATGAATGAGCAGTTCTTC
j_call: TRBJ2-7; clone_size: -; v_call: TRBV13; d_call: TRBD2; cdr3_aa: CASSLEGLGAPYEQYF; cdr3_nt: TGTGCCAGCAGCTTGGAGGGACTAGGGGCGCCCTACGAGCAGTACTTC
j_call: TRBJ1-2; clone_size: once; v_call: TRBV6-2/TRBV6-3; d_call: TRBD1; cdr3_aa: CASSYDGQGGPTNYGYTF; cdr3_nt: TGTGCCAGCAGTTACGATGGACAGGGGGGCCCGACTAACTATGGCTACACCTTC
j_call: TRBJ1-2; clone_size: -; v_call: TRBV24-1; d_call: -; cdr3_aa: CATSQNRDGTGYTF; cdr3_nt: TGTGCCACCAGTCAAAACAGGGACGGTACGGGCTACACCTTC
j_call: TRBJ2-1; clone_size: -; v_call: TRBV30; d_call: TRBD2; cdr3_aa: CAWSVTSETYNEQFF; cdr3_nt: TGTGCCTGGAGTGTAACTAGCGAAACCTACAATGAGCAGTTCTTC
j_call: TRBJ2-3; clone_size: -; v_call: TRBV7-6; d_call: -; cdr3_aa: CASSPTPGVRDTQYF; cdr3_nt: TGTGCCAGCAGCCCGACTCCGGGGGTCCGAGATACGCAGTATTTT
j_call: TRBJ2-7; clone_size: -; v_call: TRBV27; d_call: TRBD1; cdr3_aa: CASSPFSGTGGGEQYF; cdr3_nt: TGTGCCAGCAGTCCGTTTTCCGGGACAGGGGGCGGTGAGCAGTACTTC
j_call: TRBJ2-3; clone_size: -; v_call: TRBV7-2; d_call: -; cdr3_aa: CASSLVDSRTDTQYF; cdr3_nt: TGTGCCAGCAGCTTAGTGGACAGCCGCACAGATACGCAGTATTTT
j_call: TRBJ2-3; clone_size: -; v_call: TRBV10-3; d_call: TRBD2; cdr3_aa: CAIKDGLAGDDTQYF; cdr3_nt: TGTGCCATCAAGGACGGACTAGCGGGAGATGATACGCAGTATTTT
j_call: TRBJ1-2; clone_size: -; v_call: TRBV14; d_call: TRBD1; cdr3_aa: CASSLRTGVVDGYTF; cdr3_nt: TGTGCCAGCAGCCTCCGAACAGGGGTAGTGGATGGCTACACCTTC
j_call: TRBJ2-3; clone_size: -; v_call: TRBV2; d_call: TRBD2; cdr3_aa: CASAGGGATDTQYF; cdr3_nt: TGTGCCAGCGCTGGGGGGGGAGCGACAGATACGCAGTATTTT
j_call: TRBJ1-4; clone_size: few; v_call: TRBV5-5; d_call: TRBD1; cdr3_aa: CASTGQGGEKLFF; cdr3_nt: TGTGCCAGCACGGGACAGGGTGGCGAAAAACTGTTTTTT
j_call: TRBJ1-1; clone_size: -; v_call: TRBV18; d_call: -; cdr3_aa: CASSPRTEGEAFF; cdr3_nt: TGTGCCAGCTCACCCCGGACGGAGGGTGAAGCTTTCTTT
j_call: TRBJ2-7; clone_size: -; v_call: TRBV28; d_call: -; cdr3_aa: CASTPGNTYEQYF; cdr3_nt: TGTGCCAGCACCCCGGGAAACACCTACGAGCAGTACTTC
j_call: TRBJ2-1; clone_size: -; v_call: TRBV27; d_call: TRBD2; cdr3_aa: CASARGVYNEQFF; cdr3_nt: TGTGCCAGCGCGCGGGGGGTCTACAATGAGCAGTTCTTC
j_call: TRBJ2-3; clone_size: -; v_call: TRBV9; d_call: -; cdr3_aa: CASSVGKGGTDTQYF; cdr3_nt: TGTGCCAGCAGCGTAGGTAAGGGAGGCACAGATACGCAGTATTTT
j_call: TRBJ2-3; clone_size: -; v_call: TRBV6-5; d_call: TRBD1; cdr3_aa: CASTGTGGVDTQYF; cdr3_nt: TGTGCCAGCACAGGGACAGGGGGCGTCGATACGCAGTATTTT
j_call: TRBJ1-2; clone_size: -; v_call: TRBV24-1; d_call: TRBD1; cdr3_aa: CATSKQGYYGYTF; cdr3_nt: TGTGCCACCAGTAAACAGGGGTACTATGGCTACACCTTC
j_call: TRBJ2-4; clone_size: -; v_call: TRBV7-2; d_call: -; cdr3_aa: CASSLEVGRQYF; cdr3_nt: TGTGCCAGCAGCTTGGAGGTAGGGCGGCAGTACTTC
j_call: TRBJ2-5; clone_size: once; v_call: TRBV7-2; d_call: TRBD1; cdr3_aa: CASRGGTGRQETQYF; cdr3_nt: TGTGCCAGCAGGGGGGGGACAGGGAGGCAAGAGACCCAGTACTTC
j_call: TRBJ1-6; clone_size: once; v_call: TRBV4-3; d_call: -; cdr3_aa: CASSQGREVNSPLHF; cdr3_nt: TGCGCCAGCAGCCAAGGCCGGGAGGTTAATTCACCCCTCCACTTT
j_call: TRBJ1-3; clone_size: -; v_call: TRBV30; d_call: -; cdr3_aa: CAWGGERGWYSGNTIYF; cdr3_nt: TGTGCCTGGGGAGGCGAGAGGGGGTGGTACTCTGGAAACACCATATATTTT